This is a list of T cell receptor beta chains from one sample in a study of post-analysis software for immune sequencing data. TCRdb ran MiXCR on the PCR reads and lists one entry per CDR3 protein. The table lists about 200,000 distinct CDR3 sequences, approximately 28% of them singletons. Sequencing was done on a sample of blood. Receptors were obtained from a girl aged 2-17 years with multiple sclerosis. CDR3s include the opening cysteine and the closing phenylalanine or tryptophan.

TRBJ1-6,TRBV28,CASLTGGNSPLHF
TRBJ1-1,TRBV5-1,CASSLIVGAMNTEAFF
TRBJ2-3,TRBV11-2,CASLSLVAGNTDTQYF
TRBJ2-1,TRBV5-1,CASSFEGGYNEQFF
TRBJ1-4,TRBV20-1,CSARVPGQGFNEKLFF
TRBJ2-3,TRBV29-1,CSVERGSGRDTQYF
TRBJ2-5,TRBV28,CASSPLGRGGETQYF
TRBJ2-7,TRBV7-6,CASSSPWARRPYEQYF
NA,TRBV6-2/TRBV6-3,CASSYWAVNPSEQYF
TRBJ1-2,TRBV20-1,CSASLGGERNYGYTF
TRBJ1-2,TRBV29-1,CSVEEQGARGYTF
TRBJ1-5,TRBV2,CASSEGDSRHQPQHF
TRBJ1-4,TRBV2,CASSEGAEKLFF
TRBJ2-3,TRBV12-3/TRBV12-4,CASSGGRRTDAQYF
TRBJ1-5,TRBV28,CASSLGGAGNYADQPQHF
TRBJ1-6,TRBV11-2,CASSITGENSPPHF
TRBJ2-3,TRBV11-2,CASSPRLTSGGQAASTDTQYF
NA,TRBV6-2/TRBV6-3,CASAPDYGPETQYF
TRBJ2-5,TRBV18,CASSPAGSLGTQYF
TRBJ2-2,TRBV5-5,CASSLVGTGTNTGELFF
TRBJ1-2,TRBV20-1,CSAGWVSYGYTF
TRBJ2-3,TRBV29-1,CSARRGPDTQYF
TRBJ2-5,TRBV20-1,CSASCWPDQETQYF
TRBJ2-5,TRBV12-3/TRBV12-4,CASRWDGRQETQYF
TRBJ2-1,TRBV28,CATVPTSFNEQFF
TRBJ2-7,TRBV6-5,CASRGTGKYEQYF
TRBJ1-2,TRBV7-2,CASSLGDTATAGYTF
TRBJ1-1,TRBV20-1,CSAGRGGTEAFF
TRBJ2-2,TRBV7-2,CASSLGRHNTGELFF
TRBJ1-5,TRBV19,CASSIVDQPQHF
TRBJ2-1,TRBV6-2/TRBV6-3,CASSYSPMGDNEQFF
TRBJ2-1,TRBV20-1,CSAWPSRGPMEQFF